This TCR beta chain was captured by sequencing in a study of cytomegalovirus exposure and HLA in healthy donors (dated by TCRdb to 2017 to 2019). Background for the entire study: An earlier analysis of some 620 of the donors reported 276 Gb of sequence data and 117 million unique TCR beta sequences obtained from approximately 180 million T cells. About 320 gigabases of sequencing data and tens of millions of unique TCR sequences were included in an early release covering under 650 HLA-typed donors. Of the approximately 400 genotyped donors, 65% to 90% fell in the genetic ancestry cluster associated with self-reported Caucasian donors. The aim of the study was to test whether cataloging public T cell receptors could identify signatures of past pathogen exposure. The study profiled the T cell repertoires of 666 subjects by immunosequencing and related them to cytomegalovirus serostatus. Along with the approximately 700-subject first cohort, a separate validation cohort of over 90 different subjects was used. To predict cytomegalovirus infection status, the study brought together high-throughput TCR immunosequencing, statistical association of individual TCRs with disease status, and machine learning. A later analysis re-analyzed previously published TCR beta repertoires from roughly 630 donors and added high-resolution HLA genotyping to study TCR occurrence patterns. The later analysis used no new phenotypic data to find candidate immune exposures, relying instead on TCR beta sequences and their occurrence across donors. An earlier analysis of several hundred of the donors used high-throughput TCR beta sequencing to judge whether each TCR beta V gene segment behaved as functional or pseudogenic. Alongside the repertoire data, information on donor age, sex, ethnicity and CMV serostatus was compiled. Genome-wide SNP genotypes for about 65% of the roughly 700 donors were used in a later genetic analysis, which treated that subset as a discovery cohort. Every discovery cohort repertoire had been produced on one sequencing platform. Class I and class II HLA loci were covered by the typing at four-digit resolution. Typing coverage differed by locus: A, B, C, DRB1 and DQB1 were typed in about 620-640 donors, DQA1 in approximately 520, DPA1 in roughly 590, and DPB1 in approximately 450. Several DR-DQ haplotypes were treated as single units for association and clustering because of strong linkage in the cohort. Among a few hundred genotyped donors of the cohort, an average of approximately 250,000 unique TCR beta nucleotide sequences were sequenced per donor, roughly a sixth of them non-productive. Paper-wide results and their limitations: In vitro tests confirmed that a few of the cytomegalovirus-associated TCR beta chains recognize cytomegalovirus antigens. Strong co-occurrence of HLA alleles, especially DR and DQ, made assigning TCR associations to individual alleles difficult. The presence/absence analyses assumed that sequencing depth was roughly uniform across donors, and that assumption may not be true. In a later analysis, HLA-associated TCR beta chains showed more clonal expansion and lower generation probabilities than non-associated chains that were equally common. A cluster of highly shared sequence variants was judged likely to be a technical artifact of the sequencing pipeline. For the cohort, immune exposure information was limited to CMV serostatus. Because counts were too low, about 17 rarely observed V segments, including chromosome 9 orphons, were excluded from the earlier analysis of several hundred of the donors. Across donors, most TCR sequences were observed very rarely, whereas some public TCRs were present in many individuals. Because the 87-base-pair reads could not distinguish some IMGT-functional V segments, including TRBV6-2 and TRBV6-3, those segments were excluded. Correlated functional status among segregating V segments might reflect linkage disequilibrium, but an unknown experimental factor could not be ruled out. A later analysis found that TCR association rates varied across HLA loci, with DRB1 alleles showing the most associated TCRs and HLA-C alleles the fewest. A further reported finding was that TCR beta sequences accurately predicted the HLA-A and HLA-B alleles for most subjects in the first cohort. This cohort had only TCR beta chains sequenced, and the lack of alpha or paired-chain data limited which features could be detected. At a false discovery rate of 0.05, a later analysis linked about 16,000 TCR beta sequences to specific HLA alleles. The classifier was reported to diagnose cytomegalovirus status with high specificity and sensitivity in both the original cohort and the validation cohort. According to a later analysis, most CMV-associated TCR beta chains appeared to be HLA-restricted, and the HLA associations seemed to be driven largely by CMV exposure. In a later analysis, several top co-occurrence clusters were reported to appear linked to parvovirus B19, influenza, CMV and Epstein-Barr virus. According to the authors, the approach could potentially be generalized to other disease states and immunological phenotypes. An association between a missense DCLRE1C variant and V-gene and J-gene trimming of TCR beta chains was found in a later genetic analysis and replicated in an independent cohort. HLA typing was unavailable for some donors at each locus, so association tests used only the typed subset. The study listed approximately 150 TCR beta chains as associated with cytomegalovirus. A later genetic analysis reported fewer N-insertions in productive TCRs among donors in an Asian-associated ancestry cluster than the roughly 720-donor mean. An earlier analysis of approximately 570 of the donors showed that most TCR beta V segments appeared in productive rearrangements either about 87% or about 30% of the time, which broadly matched IMGT annotations.

Receptor amplification or capture employed the immunoSEQ multiplex PCR assay. A mixture of 60 forward primers for TCR Vbeta segments and 13 reverse primers for TCR Jbeta segments was used in the multiplex PCR. The CDR3 region of rearranged TCR beta genes was amplified from genomic DNA by a multiplex PCR assay. The Illumina HiSeq System was used to sequence the amplified TCR beta libraries as 87-base-pair reads. From the authors' description of their analysis: A later analysis tallied tens of millions of unique TCR beta chains across the 600 to 700 repertoires, and about 10 million of those chains were shared by two or more donors. A nearest-neighbor algorithm error-corrected the raw reads and collapsed the reads into unique sequences, merging closely related sequences to remove PCR and sequencing errors. To assign V, D and J gene segments, CDR3 sequences were aligned to IMGT reference sequences. For a sequence to be retained, a match of at least six nucleotides to both a V gene segment and a J gene segment was required. Rearrangements were classified as productive when the CDR3 lacked stop codons and remained in frame with V and J, and all other rearrangements were classified as non-productive. Following IMGT convention, CDR3 was defined as the stretch from the second conserved V-encoded cysteine to the conserved J-encoded phenylalanine. In an earlier analysis of around 570 of the donors, sequences lacking an unambiguous match to a single V gene segment were excluded. In an earlier analysis of 587 of the donors, V segments were called functional above 56.7% productive rearrangements and were called segregating when the between-donor standard deviation exceeded 5%. To diagnose cytomegalovirus status from the catalog of TCR beta chain sequences, a statistical classification framework was built. V and J gene assignment, in a later analysis, came from comparing TCR nucleotide sequences with IMGT/GENE-DB human TR gene sequences. A later analysis assigned CDR3 sequences and most-parsimonious VDJ recombination scenarios with the TCRdist pipeline. In a later analysis, each TCR beta chain was defined by its CDR3 amino acid sequence together with its V-gene family, and reads lacking a unique V-gene family were excluded. In a later analysis, fewer than 650 highly shared, low-generation-probability nucleotide sequences were removed to address suspected cross-contamination and a sequencing artifact. In a later analysis, a clonal expansion index was calculated for each public chain from normalized within-repertoire ranks of inferred template counts. Generation probabilities in a later analysis came from a VDJ recombination model fitted to out-of-frame rearrangements, and those results were checked against IGoR. In a later analysis, hypergeometric tests were used to score TCR-TCR, TCR-HLA and TCR-CMV co-occurrence, with a repertoire-size bias correction applied to TCR pairs. In a later analysis, false discovery rates were estimated by permuting HLA or CMV assignments 20 times. In a later analysis, co-occurring TCRs were grouped using DBSCAN, and TCRdist sequence similarity was added for clustering within HLA-allele-positive subsets. Repertoires with fewer than 30,000 or more than 120,000 public chains were left out of co-occurrence clustering, as were five repertoires with anomalous nucleotide sharing. Held by TCRdb, this immuneACCESS table contains in-frame sequences only and omits some clones. Under half of the omission traces to an unresolved V gene where checked; the cause of the rest is unknown. The V and J calls and clone size come from that table; D and trimming were worked out from the DNA. The sample table shows approximately 61,000 clones, and about 80% are seen once. Clones ranked in the top ten supply roughly 50% of the sample.

To note about this clone: Its binding antigen is unknown. No qualities accompany the bases; no much larger clone lies one base away.

The cohort comprised 550 to 700 healthy bone marrow donors. All cohort members were sampled while nominally healthy, although unrecorded immune exposures were likely present. The donor tested CMV seropositive, placing the donor among the roughly 270 seropositive members of the cohort. Every donor gave a peripheral blood sample, and the peripheral blood mononuclear cells from that sample were used for TCR beta sequencing. Genomic DNA extraction from the blood cell samples was performed with the Qiagen DNeasy Blood Extraction Kit. The germline V gene supplies CDR1 KGHSH and CDR2 LQKENI. V sheds 6 bases and J sheds 3 bases, leaving 14 bases between their ends. The CDR3 runs 14 amino acids, cysteine and phenylalanine included. Only the CDR3 part of the read is kept: 42 bases, read in frame from the first base.

Sequencing was performed on PBMCs. This sequence was found in a man between 45 and 60 years old in good health and CMV-seropositive. The rearrangement combines TRBV18 with TRBJ1-1; a weak D assignment points to TRBD1 (6 bases agree). The CDR3 protein: CASSGQTGYTEAFF. Here is the DNA: TGTGCCAGCTCCGGACAGACTGGGTACACTGAAGCTTTCTTT. This CDR3, with the reference TRBV18 and TRBJ1-1 proteins standing in past its ends, gives the full variable domain NAGVMQNPRHLVRRRGQEARLRCSPMKGHSHVYWYRQLPEEGLKFMVYLQKENIIDESGMPKERFSAEFPKEGPSILRIQQVVRGDSAAYFCASSGQTGYTEAFFGQGTRLTVV.